The rows below give T cell receptor beta chains drawn from one sample of a study of regulatory T cells in long-lasting Graves disease. TCRdb called the multiplex PCR reads again in MiXCR, with one record for every CDR3 protein. Of 350,000 to 500,000 distinct CDR3 sequences listed, 12% to 15% are singletons. These data also formed part of another study, on T cells in Graves' hyperthyroidism and ophthalmopathy.

Specimen: peripheral blood mononuclear cells (PBMCs), collected at new diagnosis, from a patient treated with antithyroid drugs. These receptors were taken from a woman in her 50s with Graves disease. Each CDR3 is given with its conserved first and last residue. D genes are given only for firm matches. The size entry is marked missing in some rows and otherwise reads once, few, many or a size class.

j_call: TRBJ1-3; clone_size: NA; d_call: TRBD1; v_call: TRBV9; cdr3_nt: TGTGCCAGCAGCGTAGCTTGGGACAGCTCTGGAAACACCATATATTTT; cdr3_aa: CASSVAWDSSGNTIYF
j_call: TRBJ1-4; clone_size: many; d_call: TRBD1; v_call: TRBV13; cdr3_nt: TGTGCCAGCAGCCTAGGGGGCGGAAAACTGTTTTTT; cdr3_aa: CASSLGGGKLFF
j_call: TRBJ2-3; clone_size: many; d_call: TRBD2; v_call: TRBV3-1; cdr3_nt: TGTGCCAGCAGCAAACTAGCGGGCAGCACAGATACGCAGTATTTT; cdr3_aa: CASSKLAGSTDTQYF
j_call: TRBJ1-1; clone_size: many; d_call: NA; v_call: TRBV7-8; cdr3_nt: TGTGCCAGCAGCTTAGCGCGAGAGAACACTGAAGCTTTCTTT; cdr3_aa: CASSLARENTEAFF
j_call: TRBJ2-1; clone_size: many; d_call: TRBD2; v_call: TRBV7-4; cdr3_nt: TGTGCCAGCAGCTTAGAGGTGGCGGGAGGATTCCTGTACCCTGAGCAGTTCTTC; cdr3_aa: CASSLEVAGGFLYPEQFF
j_call: TRBJ2-7; clone_size: many; d_call: NA; v_call: TRBV5-1; cdr3_nt: TGCGCCAGCAGCTTGGCAACCGAACCCAACGAGCAGTACTTC; cdr3_aa: CASSLATEPNEQYF
j_call: TRBJ2-1; clone_size: NA; d_call: TRBD2; v_call: TRBV30; cdr3_nt: TGTGCCTGCAGCAGGACTAGCTGGCACAATGAGCAGTTCTTC; cdr3_aa: CACSRTSWHNEQFF
j_call: TRBJ1-4; clone_size: NA; d_call: NA; v_call: TRBV14; cdr3_nt: TGTGCCAGCAGCCAAGACTACAGGGCGGAGAAACTGTTTTTT; cdr3_aa: CASSQDYRAEKLFF
j_call: TRBJ2-7; clone_size: many; d_call: NA; v_call: TRBV28; cdr3_nt: TGTGCCAGTGGCAGGGCCTACGAGCAGTACTTC; cdr3_aa: CASGRAYEQYF
j_call: TRBJ2-4; clone_size: few; d_call: TRBD2; v_call: TRBV29-1; cdr3_nt: TGCAGCGTTGAAGCAGCGGGAGGGCCAGCCAAAAACATTCAGTACTTC; cdr3_aa: CSVEAAGGPAKNIQYF
j_call: TRBJ2-7; clone_size: many; d_call: NA; v_call: TRBV7-9; cdr3_nt: TGTGCCAGCAGCTTAGTACCCCAGGGGGGTACAGCTTACGAGCAGTACTTC; cdr3_aa: CASSLVPQGGTAYEQYF
j_call: TRBJ2-5; clone_size: many; d_call: TRBD1; v_call: TRBV16; cdr3_nt: TGTGCCAGCACCCGGGACAGGGCGCCTCAAGAGACCCAGTACTTC; cdr3_aa: CASTRDRAPQETQYF
j_call: TRBJ2-3; clone_size: few; d_call: TRBD2; v_call: TRBV7-2; cdr3_nt: TGTGCCAGCAGCTTTCAAGCGGGAGACCCCGCAGATACGCAGTATTTT; cdr3_aa: CASSFQAGDPADTQYF
j_call: TRBJ2-5; clone_size: many; d_call: NA; v_call: TRBV7-3; cdr3_nt: TGTGCCAGCAGCTTCAGCAGGGGCGAGACCCAGTACTTC; cdr3_aa: CASSFSRGETQYF
j_call: TRBJ1-5; clone_size: many; d_call: NA; v_call: TRBV6-5; cdr3_nt: TGTGCCAGCAGTTACTCGGGCAGTAGCGCCAATCAGCCCCAGCATTTT; cdr3_aa: CASSYSGSSANQPQHF
j_call: TRBJ2-2; clone_size: NA; d_call: NA; v_call: TRBV10-1; cdr3_nt: TGCGCCAGCAGTGATATTGACACCGGGGAGCTGTTTTTT; cdr3_aa: CASSDIDTGELFF
j_call: TRBJ1-2; clone_size: NA; d_call: NA; v_call: TRBV5-6; cdr3_nt: TGTGCCAGCAGCTTAGATATTTATAACGTCTATGGCTACACCTTC; cdr3_aa: CASSLDIYNVYGYTF
j_call: TRBJ2-5; clone_size: many; d_call: NA; v_call: TRBV18; cdr3_nt: TGTGCCAGCTCACCACCTGGGGCCGAGACCCAGTACTTC; cdr3_aa: CASSPPGAETQYF
j_call: TRBJ1-1; clone_size: many; d_call: NA; v_call: TRBV2; cdr3_nt: TGTGCCAGCGGCGGAGTCGGCGATGAAGCTTTCTTT; cdr3_aa: CASGGVGDEAFF
j_call: TRBJ1-2; clone_size: few; d_call: TRBD1; v_call: TRBV5-1; cdr3_nt: TGCGCCAGCAGCTCATTACCAGCCGACAGGGGGGACTATGGCTACACCTTC; cdr3_aa: CASSSLPADRGDYGYTF
j_call: TRBJ2-7; clone_size: many; d_call: TRBD2; v_call: TRBV7-9; cdr3_nt: TGTGCCAGCAGCTTCAGCGGGAGCGTGTACGAGCAGTACTTC; cdr3_aa: CASSFSGSVYEQYF
j_call: TRBJ1-5; clone_size: many; d_call: NA; v_call: TRBV6-5; cdr3_nt: TGTGCCAGCAGTTACTCGTCTAGTCTGGACCAGCCCCAGCATTTT; cdr3_aa: CASSYSSSLDQPQHF
j_call: TRBJ2-7; clone_size: NA; d_call: NA; v_call: TRBV28; cdr3_nt: TGTGCCAGCAGTTTGACAGGTCCAGGCTCCTACGAGCAGTACTTC; cdr3_aa: CASSLTGPGSYEQYF
j_call: TRBJ2-3; clone_size: many; d_call: TRBD2; v_call: TRBV20-1; cdr3_nt: TGCAGTGCCCCCCGTCCAGCGGGAGGGGATACGCAGTATTTT; cdr3_aa: CSAPRPAGGDTQYF
j_call: TRBJ2-7; clone_size: NA; d_call: TRBD1; v_call: TRBV5-1; cdr3_nt: TGCGCCAGCAGCTCGACAGGGTATAATGAGCAGTACTTC; cdr3_aa: CASSSTGYNEQYF
j_call: TRBJ2-1; clone_size: many; d_call: TRBD1; v_call: TRBV5-1; cdr3_nt: TGCGCCAGCAGCATAGTCGGGACAGTATCATACAATGAGCAGTTCTTC; cdr3_aa: CASSIVGTVSYNEQFF
j_call: TRBJ2-7; clone_size: many; d_call: TRBD2; v_call: TRBV7-2; cdr3_nt: TGTGCCAGCAGCTTCACCCCGGGACTAGCGCTGGACGAGCAGTACTTC; cdr3_aa: CASSFTPGLALDEQYF
j_call: TRBJ2-5; clone_size: many; d_call: NA; v_call: TRBV10-3; cdr3_nt: TGTGCCATCAGTGAGGTGAAGGGACCTTTTCAAGAGACCCAGTACTTC; cdr3_aa: CAISEVKGPFQETQYF
j_call: TRBJ1-2; clone_size: many; d_call: NA; v_call: TRBV2; cdr3_nt: TGTGCCAGCAGTATCGGGGCCCTGGATGGCTACACCTTC; cdr3_aa: CASSIGALDGYTF
j_call: TRBJ2-4; clone_size: few; d_call: NA; v_call: TRBV4-1; cdr3_nt: TGCGCCAGCAGCCAAGTAATCGCAGTAGCCAAAAACATTCAGTACTTC; cdr3_aa: CASSQVIAVAKNIQYF
j_call: TRBJ1-5; clone_size: NA; d_call: NA; v_call: TRBV6-1; cdr3_nt: TGTGCCAGCAGTGAACGCAGGAGCAATCAGCCCCAGCATTTT; cdr3_aa: CASSERRSNQPQHF
j_call: TRBJ2-7; clone_size: many; d_call: TRBD1; v_call: TRBV12-3/TRBV12-4; cdr3_nt: TGTGCCAGCAGCAGCACCAGGACAGGGAGCTCCTACGAGCAGTACTTC; cdr3_aa: CASSSTRTGSSYEQYF
j_call: TRBJ2-7; clone_size: NA; d_call: TRBD2; v_call: TRBV19; cdr3_nt: TGTGCCAGTAGTATAGATACCGGGACTAGCGGACTTACGGGGCAGTACTTC; cdr3_aa: CASSIDTGTSGLTGQYF
j_call: TRBJ2-2; clone_size: many; d_call: TRBD1; v_call: TRBV11-3; cdr3_nt: TGTGCCAGCAGCTTCACGCAGGGGGCCGGGGAGCTGTTTTTT; cdr3_aa: CASSFTQGAGELFF
j_call: TRBJ2-6; clone_size: NA; d_call: TRBD1; v_call: TRBV28; cdr3_nt: TGTGCCAGCAGACCACAGACAGGGGGCTTGGGTGGGGCCAACGTCCTGACTTTC; cdr3_aa: CASRPQTGGLGGANVLTF
j_call: TRBJ1-4; clone_size: NA; d_call: NA; v_call: TRBV25-1; cdr3_nt: TGTGCCAGCAGTGACCCCTCCGGGGCTGGGGAAAAACTGTTTTTT; cdr3_aa: CASSDPSGAGEKLFF
j_call: TRBJ1-5; clone_size: many; d_call: NA; v_call: TRBV7-8; cdr3_nt: TGTGCCAGCAGCTTAGCGCGAGTCGGGGCTCAGCCCCAGCATTTT; cdr3_aa: CASSLARVGAQPQHF
j_call: TRBJ1-5; clone_size: many; d_call: TRBD1; v_call: TRBV10-3; cdr3_nt: TGTGCCATCAGTCCTGGGACAGACCGGGCTCAGCCCCAGCATTTT; cdr3_aa: CAISPGTDRAQPQHF
j_call: TRBJ2-7; clone_size: NA; d_call: NA; v_call: TRBV18; cdr3_nt: TGTGCCAGCTCACCACAGGCGGGACAGATCTCCTACGAGCAGTACTTC; cdr3_aa: CASSPQAGQISYEQYF
j_call: TRBJ2-1; clone_size: many; d_call: TRBD1; v_call: TRBV20-1; cdr3_nt: TGCAGTGCTAGACTCGGGACAGGGTCCGGAAATGAGCAGTTCTTC; cdr3_aa: CSARLGTGSGNEQFF
j_call: TRBJ2-5; clone_size: many; d_call: TRBD2; v_call: TRBV11-2; cdr3_nt: TGTGCCAGCAGCTCAGGGACTAGCGGAAGAGAGACCCAGTACTTC; cdr3_aa: CASSSGTSGRETQYF
j_call: TRBJ2-5; clone_size: NA; d_call: NA; v_call: TRBV28; cdr3_nt: TGTGCCAGCAGTACTCCAGGGGTCGTTGAAGAGACCCAGTACTTC; cdr3_aa: CASSTPGVVEETQYF
j_call: TRBJ2-5; clone_size: many; d_call: NA; v_call: TRBV11-2; cdr3_nt: TGTGCCAGCAGCTTTACCCAGGAGCCTTGGGAGACCCAGTACTTC; cdr3_aa: CASSFTQEPWETQYF
j_call: TRBJ2-6; clone_size: NA; d_call: TRBD2; v_call: TRBV5-1; cdr3_nt: TGCGCCAGCAGCTTGAGGTTGGGGGGGGATCTCTCCGGGGCCAACGTCCTGACTTTC; cdr3_aa: CASSLRLGGDLSGANVLTF
j_call: TRBJ2-3; clone_size: many; d_call: NA; v_call: TRBV28; cdr3_nt: TGTGCCAGCAGCAGAACCGGGAGAAGGATTGAGAGCACAGATACGCAGTATTTT; cdr3_aa: CASSRTGRRIESTDTQYF
j_call: TRBJ2-7; clone_size: NA; d_call: TRBD1; v_call: TRBV27; cdr3_nt: TGTGCCAGCAGTTTCGGCACCGAACTGGACAGGGGGCACTACGAGCAGTACTTC; cdr3_aa: CASSFGTELDRGHYEQYF
j_call: TRBJ1-4; clone_size: few; d_call: TRBD1; v_call: TRBV9; cdr3_nt: TGTGCCAGCAGCGTCGACAGGGGGTTGGGAGAAAAACTGTTTTTT; cdr3_aa: CASSVDRGLGEKLFF
j_call: TRBJ2-1; clone_size: few; d_call: TRBD2; v_call: TRBV3-1; cdr3_nt: TGTGCCAGCAGCCGGCGGGGGAGCTCCTACAATGAGCAGTTCTTC; cdr3_aa: CASSRRGSSYNEQFF
j_call: TRBJ2-5; clone_size: NA; d_call: NA; v_call: TRBV28; cdr3_nt: TGTGCCAGCAACCTACAGAGGGAAAAGACCCAGTACTTC; cdr3_aa: CASNLQREKTQYF
j_call: TRBJ2-1; clone_size: NA; d_call: NA; v_call: TRBV7-2; cdr3_nt: TGTGCCAGCAGCTTAGAGGTCGGGGTGCAGTTCTTC; cdr3_aa: CASSLEVGVQFF
j_call: TRBJ1-4; clone_size: many; d_call: NA; v_call: TRBV28; cdr3_nt: TGTGCCAGCAGTTCCCTTAATGGGAAGAATGAAAAACTGTTTTTT; cdr3_aa: CASSSLNGKNEKLFF
j_call: TRBJ1-1; clone_size: many; d_call: TRBD1; v_call: TRBV10-3; cdr3_nt: TGTGCCATCAGTACCGGGACAGGGATGAACACTGAAGCTTTCTTT; cdr3_aa: CAISTGTGMNTEAFF
j_call: TRBJ2-1; clone_size: NA; d_call: TRBD2; v_call: TRBV10-3; cdr3_nt: TGTGCCATCAGTGAGCCGGGACTACCAGCCGGTGAGCAGTTCTTC; cdr3_aa: CAISEPGLPAGEQFF
j_call: TRBJ2-1; clone_size: NA; d_call: TRBD2; v_call: TRBV9; cdr3_nt: TGTGCCAGCAGCGCCGAACTAGCGGACTCCTACAATGAGCAGTTCTTC; cdr3_aa: CASSAELADSYNEQFF
j_call: TRBJ2-5; clone_size: many; d_call: TRBD2; v_call: TRBV6-9; cdr3_nt: TGCGCCAGCAGTTCGGGACTAGCGGGAGATTCAGAGACCCAGTACTTC; cdr3_aa: CASSSGLAGDSETQYF